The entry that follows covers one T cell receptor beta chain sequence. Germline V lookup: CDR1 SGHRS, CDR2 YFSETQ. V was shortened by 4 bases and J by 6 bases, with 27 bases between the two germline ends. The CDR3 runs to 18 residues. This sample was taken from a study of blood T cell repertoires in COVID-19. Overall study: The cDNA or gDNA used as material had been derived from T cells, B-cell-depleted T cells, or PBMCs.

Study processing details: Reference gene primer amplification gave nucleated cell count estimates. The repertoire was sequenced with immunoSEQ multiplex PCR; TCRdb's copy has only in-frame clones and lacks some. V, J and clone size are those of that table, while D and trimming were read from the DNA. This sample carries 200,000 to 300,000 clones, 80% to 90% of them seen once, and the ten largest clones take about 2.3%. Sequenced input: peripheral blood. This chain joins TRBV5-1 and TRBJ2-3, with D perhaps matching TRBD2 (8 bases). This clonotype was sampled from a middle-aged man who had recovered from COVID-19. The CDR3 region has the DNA TGCGCCAGCAGCGGGATAGCGGGGAACAGGGGAAAGGGGGATACGCAGTATTTT. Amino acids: CASSGIAGNRGKGDTQYF.